A single sample gave rise to the 3 T cell receptor beta chains below, sequenced in a study of T cell changes during pregnancy in multiple sclerosis. This table comes from immunoSEQ multiplex PCR, and its TCRdb copy is limited to in-frame clones, with some not included. The table includes some 61,000 clones, less than 95% detected once. The input for sequencing was peripheral blood, taken in the second trimester of pregnancy. The receptors stem from a female donor with multiple sclerosis, enrolled in a pregnancy study.

The CDR3 DNA reads as TGCGCCAGCAGCCAAGATCATCCGCGGACAGGGGGTTCCTACGAGCAGTACTTC. Translating it yields CASSQDHPRTGGSYEQYF. The rearrangement links TRBV4-1 to TRBJ2-7; TRBD1 aligns across 10 bases. The trim removed 0 bases at V and 1 base at J, leaving 9 bases unmatched. Germline V gene data show CDR1 as MGHRA and CDR2 as YSYEKL. The CDR3 has 18 amino acids.

V is TRBV2 and J is TRBJ1-1, with TRBD1 identical over 7 bases. Germline loops: CDR1 SNHLY, CDR2 FYNNEI. This CDR3 has 13 residues. J lost 2 bases, V lost 6 bases, and 3 bases had no gene match. Written as DNA, the CDR3 is TGTGCCAGCAGGGGGACAGTAAACACTGAAGCTTTCTTT. It codes for CASRGTVNTEAFF. Complete variable domain (other parts from reference TRBV2 and TRBJ1-1): EPEVTQTPSHQVTQMGQEVILRCVPISNHLYFYWYRQILGQKVEFLVSFYNNEISEKSEIFDDQFSVERPDGSNFTLKIRSTKLEDSAMYFCASRGTVNTEAFFGQGTRLTVV.

The genes are TRBV29-1 and TRBJ2-1; 7 nucleotides align to TRBD1. V trimming: 7 bases; J trimming: 2 bases; junction bases outside the gene matches: 11. Per the germline V gene, CDR1 is SQVTM and CDR2 is ANQGSEA. This CDR3 is built from 15 residues. CDR3 nucleotides: TGCAGCGGATATCCTACAGGGGCCCCCTACAATGAGCAGTTCTTC. This gives the protein CSGYPTGAPYNEQFF.